The rows below give T cell receptor beta chains drawn from one sample of a study of cytotoxic CD8 clonotypes in ibrutinib-treated CLL. Only in-frame clones appear in the TCRdb table, and some are missing; sequencing was by immunoSEQ multiplex PCR. This table holds 65,000 to 95,000 clones, about 86% found once. The material was PBMCs, obtained before ibrutinib treatment. Source of these receptors: a human donor with chronic lymphocytic leukemia. Both conserved end residues are part of each CDR3. The order of the fields is V gene, J gene, CDR3 length, clone size, D gene, CDR3 protein, CDR3 DNA. D genes are given only for firm matches. Rows may omit the clone size; those that give it use once, few, many or a size class.

>TRBV7-8|TRBJ2-7|13|NA|TRBD1
CASSLTGGYEQYF
TGTGCCAGCAGCCTGACAGGGGGCTACGAGCAGTACTTC
>TRBV4-3|TRBJ1-2|12|NA|TRBD1
CASQGANYGYTF
TGCGCCTCTCAGGGGGCGAACTATGGCTACACCTTC
>TRBV7-8|TRBJ2-7|14|NA|TRBD2
CASSSSGVGYEQYF
TGTGCCAGCAGCTCCAGCGGGGTGGGCTACGAGCAGTACTTC
>TRBV6-5|TRBJ1-2|12|NA|NA
CASRTGSYGYTF
TGTGCCAGCAGGACAGGATCGTATGGCTACACCTTC
>TRBV6-1|TRBJ2-7|14|NA|NA
CASSDIGGTYEQYF
TGTGCCAGCAGTGATATTGGGGGAACCTACGAGCAGTACTTC
>TRBV11-2|TRBJ2-5|14|NA|NA
CASSLGLRSETQYF
TGTGCCAGCAGCCTTGGACTACGATCAGAGACCCAGTACTTC
>TRBV28|TRBJ1-5|14|NA|NA
CASHTRTGNQPQHF
TGTGCCAGCCATACGAGGACAGGCAATCAGCCCCAGCATTTT
>TRBV6-1|TRBJ2-5|15|NA|NA
CASSPRAEALGTQYF
TGTGCCAGCAGCCCTAGGGCGGAAGCCCTGGGGACCCAGTACTTC
>TRBV30|TRBJ1-1|16|NA|NA
CAWSRQGHYLGAEAFF
TGTGCCTGGAGTCGGCAAGGACACTATTTGGGGGCTGAAGCTTTCTTT
>TRBV9|TRBJ1-3|14|few|NA
CASGREQTGNTIYF
TGTGCCAGCGGCAGGGAGCAAACTGGAAACACCATATATTTT
>TRBV6-5|TRBJ1-1|15|NA|TRBD1
CASSYDRGMNTEAFF
TGTGCCAGCAGTTACGACAGGGGGATGAACACTGAAGCTTTCTTT
>TRBV27|TRBJ2-6|17|NA|TRBD2
CASSFSFSGVGANVLTF
TGTGCCAGCAGTTTCTCTTTCAGCGGGGTCGGGGCCAACGTCCTGACTTTC
>TRBV6-6|TRBJ2-7|15|NA|TRBD2
CASSYETSGIYEQYF
TGTGCCAGCAGTTACGAGACTAGCGGGATCTACGAGCAGTACTTC
>TRBV5-8|TRBJ1-5|15|NA|TRBD1
CASSLSGQGTQPQHF
TGTGCCAGCAGCTTGTCGGGACAGGGCACTCAGCCCCAGCATTTT
>TRBV14|TRBJ2-6|17|NA|NA
CASSQDEGPSGANVLTF
TGTGCCAGCAGCCAAGACGAGGGGCCCTCTGGGGCCAACGTCCTGACTTTC
>TRBV7-9|TRBJ2-7|17|few|NA
CASSLAPGGRVKNEQYF
TGTGCCAGCAGCTTAGCCCCGGGGGGCAGGGTGAAGAACGAGCAGTACTTC
>TRBV6-7|TRBJ2-7|18|NA|TRBD2
CASSYSPATSGRGDEQYF
TGTGCCAGCAGTTACTCGCCCGCGACTAGCGGGAGGGGGGACGAGCAGTACTTC
>TRBV19|TRBJ1-3|15|NA|TRBD1
CASSRRQGRGNTIYF
TGTGCCAGTAGTAGACGACAGGGAAGGGGAAACACCATATATTTT
>TRBV6-1|TRBJ2-5|12|NA|TRBD2
CAEGGPGETQYF
TGTGCGGAGGGAGGGCCGGGAGAGACCCAGTACTTC
>TRBV20-1|TRBJ2-7|11|NA|TRBD1
CSAQTGYEQYF
TGCAGTGCTCAGACAGGGTACGAGCAGTACTTC
>TRBV5-6|TRBJ1-1|15|NA|NA
CASSLIGEGGTEAFF
TGTGCCAGCAGCTTGATAGGAGAAGGGGGCACTGAAGCTTTCTTT
>TRBV11-2|TRBJ2-2|15|NA|NA
CASSLAGVRTGELFF
TGTGCCAGCAGCTTAGCGGGAGTGAGGACCGGGGAGCTGTTTTTT
>TRBV4-2|TRBJ2-7|15|NA|TRBD1
CASSLPGGETYEQYF
TGTGCCAGCAGCCTACCAGGGGGCGAGACGTACGAGCAGTACTTC
>TRBV2|TRBJ2-1|13|NA|NA
CASGGSSYNEQFF
TGTGCCAGCGGGGGGAGCTCCTACAATGAGCAGTTCTTC
>TRBV6-4|TRBJ2-2|15|NA|TRBD2
CASTLIAGGTGELFF
TGTGCCAGCACCCTGATCGCGGGAGGCACCGGGGAGCTGTTTTTT
>TRBV7-3|TRBJ2-1|16|NA|TRBD2
CASSPEGLAGVYEQFF
TGTGCCAGCAGCCCAGAGGGACTAGCGGGAGTGTATGAGCAGTTCTTC
>TRBV4-1|TRBJ1-4|17|NA|TRBD1
CASSQEGTGQRNEKLFF
TGCGCCAGCAGCCAAGAGGGAACGGGACAGAGGAATGAAAAACTGTTTTTT
>TRBV19|TRBJ1-5|14|many|NA
CASSMVGGQAPQHF
TGTGCCAGTAGTATGGTTGGGGGGCAGGCGCCCCAGCATTTT
>TRBV6-5|TRBJ1-2|15|once|TRBD1
CASSSHGTGNYGYTF
TGTGCCAGCAGTTCTCATGGGACAGGGAACTATGGCTACACCTTC
>TRBV4-3|TRBJ1-1|15|NA|NA
CASSQDIVRGTEAFF
TGCGCCAGCAGCCAAGATATCGTACGGGGCACTGAAGCTTTCTTT
>TRBV19|TRBJ2-7|15|NA|TRBD1
CASSTRQGSVYEQYF
TGTGCCAGTAGTACCCGACAGGGAAGTGTGTACGAGCAGTACTTC
>TRBV19|TRBJ2-7|13|NA|NA
CASSMANSYEQYF
TGTGCCAGTAGTATGGCAAATTCCTACGAGCAGTACTTC
>TRBV10-3|TRBJ2-7|13|NA|TRBD2
CATGTSGSYEQYF
TGTGCCACCGGGACTAGCGGGAGTTACGAGCAGTACTTC
>TRBV7-3|TRBJ2-7|11|NA|NA
CASSLTYEQYF
TGTGCCAGCAGCCTAACCTACGAGCAGTACTTC
>TRBV7-2|TRBJ2-7|16|NA|TRBD1
CASSYLATGGSYEQYF
TGTGCCAGCAGCTATCTCGCAACAGGGGGATCCTACGAGCAGTACTTC